The 26 T cell receptor beta chains below were found in one sample sequenced in a study of T-cell reconstitution after alpha-beta-depleted transplantation in children. Preparation of the TCRbeta library involved a method that used unique molecular identifiers. TCRdb re-called the PCR reads through MiXCR, storing one row per CDR3 protein. The data show approximately 800,000 distinct CDR3 sequences, approximately 15% seen once. The sample here was PBMCs, mostly from graft donor cells, taken 360 days after TCRalphabeta/CD19-depleted stem cell transplant. The receptors come from a male patient between 10 and 17 years old who had a stem cell transplant for acute lymphoblastic leukemia, so the T cells may come from the graft donor.

This chain uses TRBV29-1 with TRBJ2-3; D not certain. Trimming cost V 7 bases and J 3 bases, with 11 bases left between them. The V gene's germline CDR1 is SQVTM and CDR2 ANQGSEA. The CDR3 contains 12 residues. The chain's CDR3 is CSGLMVTDTQYF. CDR3 sequence (DNA): TGCAGCGGTCTTATGGTTACAGATACGCAGTATTTT.

This rearrangement joins TRBV7-9 to TRBJ2-1, with D tentatively TRBD1 (6 bases). V lost 5 bases to trimming and J lost 8 bases, with 19 bases between them. The CDR3 has 15 amino acids. CDR1 is SEHNR and CDR2 is FQNEAQ in the germline V gene (reference sequence). The CDR3 DNA follows: TGTGCCAGCAGCCAACACGCTGGGGGCTTGGATGAGCAGTTCTTC. Its translation is CASSQHAGGLDEQFF.

This clonotype was found a few times. The chain is built from TRBV9 and TRBJ2-7; possible D gene TRBD2, 5 bases. The V and J ends lost 1 base and 2 bases respectively, with 19 bases between them. Germline-derived CDR1 and CDR2 are SGDLS and YYNGEE. The CDR3 length is 17 residues. In DNA form, the CDR3 reads TGTGCCAGCAGCGTAAGATCCCGACTACAGAGAACCTACGAGCAGTACTTC. The encoded protein is CASSVRSRLQRTYEQYF. The full variable domain, in which reference TRBV9 and TRBJ2-7 provide the parts outside the CDR3, is DSGVTQTPKHLITATGQRVTLRCSPRSGDLSVYWYQQSLDQGLQFLIQYYNGEERAKGNILERFSAQQFPDLHSELNLSSLELGDSALYFCASSVRSRLQRTYEQYFGPGTRLTVT.

This chain connects TRBV4-1 to TRBJ2-4; D not certain. Trimming stripped 1 base from V and 0 bases from J, with 13 bases between. The germline V gene has CDR1 MGHRA and CDR2 YSYEKL. The length of the CDR3 is 17 residues. CDR3 sequence reads: CASSQALVTIAKNIQYF. The CDR3 DNA is TGCGCCAGCAGCCAAGCCCTAGTGACCATAGCCAAAAACATTCAGTACTTC.

The sample holds a few counts of this clonotype. V is TRBV7-9 and J is TRBJ2-6, with D perhaps assigned TRBD1 or TRBD2 (6 bases each). Trimming cost V 1 base and J 2 bases, with 12 bases left between them. This CDR3 has 17 amino acids. The V gene's germline CDR1 is SEHNR and CDR2 FQNEAQ (reference sequence). The CDR3 bases are TGTGCCAGCAGCTTAGGGTGGGGGGCAACTGGGGCCAACGTCCTGACTTTC. Its translation: CASSLGWGATGANVLTF.

The rearrangement joins TRBV12-3 or TRBV12-4 to TRBJ2-7; D is uncertain. Trimming stripped 2 bases from V and 5 bases from J, with 13 bases between. The CDR3 covers 14 residues. The CDR3 DNA follows: TGTGCCAGCAGTTTAAGTTGGCTCCCCCACGAGCAGTACTTC. Translated, it gives CASSLSWLPHEQYF.

The sample holds a few counts of this clonotype. The J gene is TRBJ2-2, the V gene TRBV6-5, with 10 bases matching TRBD2. Losses at the gene ends were 7 bases for V and 7 bases for J; bases not matched to a gene: 18. The CDR3 loop spans 18 amino acids. The germline V gene encodes CDR1 MNHEY and CDR2 SVGAGI. The CDR3 sequence: CASIPTWTSGQRIGELFF. CDR3 DNA: TGTGCCAGCATCCCCACCTGGACTAGCGGCCAGAGGATCGGGGAGCTGTTTTTT.

This rearrangement joins TRBV4-1 to TRBJ1-2; tentatively, D is TRBD1 (5 bases). CDR3 length: 15 amino acids. The V and J ends lost 3 bases and 4 bases respectively, with 15 bases between them. Germline CDR1 reads MGHRA; CDR2 reads YSYEKL. This chain's CDR3 is CASSQGGGTGYGYTF. CDR3 nucleotide sequence: TGCGCCAGCAGCCAGGGCGGGGGGACCGGCTATGGCTACACCTTC.

This clonotype has just a few counts. The chain uses TRBV15 and TRBJ2-7, with TRBD1 matching over 9 bases. Per the germline V gene, CDR1 is LNHNV and CDR2 is YYDKDF (reference sequence). Germline trimming cut 4 bases from V and 5 bases from J; bases unmatched to any gene: 6. The CDR3 sequence is 14 residues long. The CDR3 nucleotides read TGTGCCACCAGCACCGGGACAGGGATCCACGAGCAGTACTTC. It codes for CATSTGTGIHEQYF.

V is TRBV9 and J is TRBJ2-1, with TRBD2 matching over 8 bases. The CDR3 runs to 17 residues. The trim removed 4 bases at V and 0 bases at J, leaving 9 bases unmatched. Germline CDR1 reads SGDLS; CDR2 reads YYNGEE. CDR3 in amino acids: CASSPRPGTSSYNEQFF. The CDR3 coding sequence is TGTGCCAGCAGCCCTAGGCCCGGGACTAGCTCCTACAATGAGCAGTTCTTC.

CDR3 sequence: CASSRDREWEGNTIYF. DNA for the CDR3: TGTGCCAGCAGCAGAGACAGGGAATGGGAGGGAAACACCATATATTTT. The rearrangement joins TRBV13 to TRBJ1-3; 7 nucleotides agree with TRBD1. The germline CDR1 and CDR2 sequences are PRHDT and FYEKMQ (reference sequence). The CDR3 has 16 residues. V lost 5 bases, J lost 4 bases, and 11 bases stayed unmatched.

This clonotype was found many times. V and J are TRBV29-1 and TRBJ1-1; D not certain. The V and J ends lost 6 bases and 7 bases respectively, with 9 bases between them. The V gene's germline CDR1 is SQVTM and CDR2 ANQGSEA. The CDR3 consists of 10 residues. CDR3 region: CSVVPGEAFF. The DNA of the CDR3 is TGCAGCGTGGTCCCGGGTGAAGCTTTCTTT.

In this sample, this clonotype turned up many times. The CDR3 DNA reads TGTGCCATCAGTCAAACCACCATCTCCTACGAGCAGTACTTC. Translated: CAISQTTISYEQYF. This chain joins TRBV10-3 and TRBJ2-7; the D is unclear. V was cut by 5 bases and J by 0 bases, with 11 bases left in between. The CDR3 has 14 residues. Per the germline V gene, CDR1 is ENHRY and CDR2 is SYGVKD.

This clonotype was observed a few times. J is TRBJ2-1 and V is TRBV7-7; the match to TRBD2 covers 11 bases. Trimming at V came to 6 bases and at J to 7 bases, leaving 8 bases not matched to a gene. Germline V gene sequence: CDR1 SSHAT, CDR2 FNYEAQ (reference sequence). The CDR3 extends over 15 amino acids. The CDR3 loop is CASRFTSGSGNEQFF. In nucleotides, the CDR3 is TGTGCCAGCAGATTCACTAGCGGGAGCGGGAATGAGCAGTTCTTC. Supplemented by reference TRBV7-7 and TRBJ2-1, the full variable domain reads GAGVSQSPRYKVTKRGQDVTLRCDPISSHATLYWYQQALGQGPEFLTYFNYEAQPDKSGLPSDRFSAERPEGSISTLTIQRTEQRDSAMYRCASRFTSGSGNEQFFGPGTRLTVL.

This clonotype was recorded a few times. The chain links TRBV5-1 to TRBJ2-3; D possibly matches TRBD1 or TRBD2 (5 bases each). The CDR3 totals 18 residues. Per the germline V gene, CDR1 is SGHRS and CDR2 is YFSETQ. V lost 5 bases, J lost 3 bases, and 25 bases lay in between. The chain's CDR3 is CASSRLRPGPPETDTQYF. CDR3 nucleotide sequence: TGCGCCAGCAGTCGTCTGCGGCCGGGACCACCGGAAACAGATACGCAGTATTTT. Together with reference TRBV5-1 and TRBJ2-3, the CDR3 gives the full variable domain: KAGVTQTPRYLIKTRGQQVTLSCSPISGHRSVSWYQQTPGQGLQFLFEYFSETQRNKGNFPGRFSGRQFSNSRSEMNVSTLELGDSALYLCASSRLRPGPPETDTQYFGPGTRLTVL.

The CDR3 here is CASSSRRRGYTGELFF. The CDR3 region has the DNA TGTGCCAGCAGCTCAAGGCGCAGGGGATACACCGGGGAGCTGTTTTTT. The rearrangement joins TRBV7-6 to TRBJ2-2, with TRBD1 as a possible D gene (6 bases). Germline V CDR1 and CDR2: SGHVS, FNYEAQ. The CDR3 is 16 residues long. V was trimmed by 4 bases and J by 3 bases, leaving 15 bases between them.

The chain carries TRBV7-2 and TRBJ2-5; D is unclear. V was trimmed by 2 bases and J by 5 bases, leaving 18 bases between them. CDR1 SGHTA and CDR2 FQGNSA come from the germline V gene. The CDR3 has 16 residues. CDR3 in DNA: TGTGCCAGCAGCTTAACCAACGGTTTATTATGGGAGACCCAGTACTTC. This gives the protein CASSLTNGLLWETQYF.

Only a few counts were recorded for this clonotype. The V and J genes are TRBV5-1 and TRBJ2-7; no clear D. CDR1 and CDR2 (germline): SGHRS, YFSETQ. Trimming pared 1 base from V and 3 bases from J, leaving 8 bases between. The CDR3 consists of 13 residues. The CDR3: CASSLSHDYEQYF. The DNA of the CDR3 is TGCGCCAGCAGCTTGTCACACGACTACGAGCAGTACTTC.

This clonotype showed up many times. V is TRBV12-3 or TRBV12-4 and J is TRBJ1-4; D not certain. V lost 3 bases to trimming and J lost 6 bases, with 5 bases between them. The length of the CDR3 is 12 residues. Written as DNA, the CDR3 is TGTGCCAGCAGTTTGCCCCATGAAAAACTGTTTTTT. Translation gives CASSLPHEKLFF.

This clonotype occurred a few times. The chain uses TRBV4-1 and TRBJ1-1; possible D gene TRBD1, 5 bases. CDR1 MGHRA and CDR2 YSYEKL come from the germline V gene. The CDR3 runs to 15 residues. Deletions cut 0 bases from V and 6 bases from J, with 14 bases between. CDR3 loop: CASSQEDRSFAEAFF. The DNA of the CDR3 is TGCGCCAGCAGCCAAGAAGACAGATCTTTTGCTGAAGCTTTCTTT.

There are a few counts of this clonotype. The chain links TRBV20-1 to TRBJ2-5; 10 nucleotides align to TRBD2. This CDR3 comprises 14 residues. Germline V CDR1 and CDR2: DFQATT, SNEGSKA (reference sequence). V lost 6 bases to trimming and J lost 4 bases; unmatched junction nucleotides: 8. In DNA form, the CDR3 reads TGCAGTGCCCATCCTAGCGGGAGAGGAGAGACCCAGTACTTC. Translation gives CSAHPSGRGETQYF.

J is TRBJ1-5 and V is TRBV27; a weak D match, TRBD1 (6 bases). Germline lookup yields CDR1 MNHEY and CDR2 SMNVEV (reference sequence). V was clipped by 5 bases and J by 0 bases, with 8 bases between them. The CDR3 has 14 residues. CDR3 residues: CASSRQVSNQPQHF. In DNA, the CDR3 is TGTGCCAGCAGTCGACAGGTTAGCAATCAGCCCCAGCATTTT.

DNA of the CDR3: TGTGCCAGCAGTGAGTGGAGGGGTTCTGGGGCCAACGTCCTGACTTTC. Its protein is CASSEWRGSGANVLTF. The chain uses TRBV2 and TRBJ2-6, with a tentative D call TRBD2 (6 bases). The CDR3 spans 16 residues. V gave up 3 bases and J gave up 1 base, with 10 bases separating them. Germline V CDR1 and CDR2: SNHLY, FYNNEI.

CDR3 loop: CASSLLGTANTGELFF. In DNA, the CDR3 is TGTGCCAGCAGCTTATTGGGGACTGCGAACACCGGGGAGCTGTTTTTT. The chain recombines TRBV7-9 with TRBJ2-2, with TRBD2 as a possible D gene (6 bases). The CDR3 spans 16 residues. The germline V and J ends were trimmed by 2 bases and 0 bases, with 10 bases remaining between them. Per the germline V gene, CDR1 is SEHNR and CDR2 is FQNEAQ (reference sequence).

In this sample, this clonotype turned up a few times. J is TRBJ1-5 and V is TRBV5-1; 7 bases are a match to TRBD1. V trimming: 4 bases; J trimming: 2 bases; junction bases outside the gene matches: 9. CDR1 and CDR2 from the germline V gene are SGHRS and YFSETQ. CDR3 length equals 16 residues. This CDR3 is CASSPPLGGGNQPQHF. In DNA form, the CDR3 reads TGCGCCAGCAGCCCCCCGTTAGGGGGCGGCAATCAGCCCCAGCATTTT. The variable domain in full, completed from reference TRBV5-1 and TRBJ1-5, reads KAGVTQTPRYLIKTRGQQVTLSCSPISGHRSVSWYQQTPGQGLQFLFEYFSETQRNKGNFPGRFSGRQFSNSRSEMNVSTLELGDSALYLCASSPPLGGGNQPQHFGDGTRLSIL.

This clonotype showed up just a few times. The chain joins TRBV7-9 to TRBJ1-1; D is perhaps TRBD1 (5 bases). The germline V and J ends were trimmed by 4 bases and 1 base, with 16 bases remaining between them. Germline CDR1 SEHNR, CDR2 FQNEAQ (reference sequence). This CDR3 spans 16 amino acids. CDR3 residues: CASSSGLKGWNTEAFF. In DNA, the CDR3 is TGTGCCAGCAGCTCCGGGCTTAAGGGGTGGAACACTGAAGCTTTCTTT.